The clone carrying this TCR beta chain has just a few counts. The antigen is undetermined. This specimen belongs to a study of CD8 T cells in ankylosing spondylitis. General observations from the study: Disease-linked clones were reportedly significantly enriched in matched ankylosing spondylitis synovial fluid.

Molecular-barcoded quantitative 5'-RACE produced these TCR beta libraries. TCRdb recomputed calls from the 5' RACE reads with MiXCR, one row per CDR3 protein. Of around 130,000 distinct CDR3 sequences listed, about a tenth are singletons. This CDR3 comprises 15 residues. V dropped 4 bases and J dropped 3 bases, with 14 bases sitting between them. From germline, CDR1 is LGHNA and CDR2 YNFKEQ. V usage is TRBV4-2 and J usage is TRBJ2-3, with a tentative D call TRBD1 (5 bases). Sequenced material: blood, either unsorted or a sorted T cell fraction (not recorded which). The receptor was derived from a male donor with ankylosing spondylitis or in good health (not recorded which). In DNA form, the CDR3 reads TGTGCCAGCAGCCGGGGCCCCGCGCAGACAGATACGCAGTATTTT. It specifies CASSRGPAQTDTQYF.